The next 5 T cell receptor beta chains were all read from a single sample in a study of T cell repertoires in cytomegalovirus infection. TCRdb itself ran the reads through MiXCR, one entry per CDR3 protein. The sample lists about 83,000 distinct CDR3 sequences; roughly 25% were seen once. What these receptors recognize is not known. Sequences were derived from CD8+ T cells from cultured PBMCs, sampled from culture after CMV antigen stimulation. The receptors here all came from a human donor in good health (CMV status not recorded). Some clones in this sample may be carry-over from other donors' samples.

This clonotype showed up many times. V gene TRBV10-3 combines with J gene TRBJ2-1, with a tentative D call TRBD1 (5 bases). The CDR3 is 16 residues long. Germline values: CDR1 ENHRY, CDR2 SYGVKD. Deletions cut 0 bases from V and 3 bases from J, with 12 bases between. CDR3 sequence reads: CAISESMAGNYNEQFF. CDR3 DNA: TGTGCCATCAGTGAGTCGATGGCAGGGAACTACAATGAGCAGTTCTTC.

The rearrangement links TRBV20-1 to TRBJ2-7; 9 nucleotides line up with TRBD1. V dropped 6 bases and J dropped 4; count of bases not matched to a gene: 4. CDR1 DFQATT and CDR2 SNEGSKA come from the germline V gene (reference sequence). The CDR3 covers 12 residues. The CDR3 coding sequence is TGCAGTGCCCCGACAGGGGGGTACGAGCAGTACTTC. Protein sequence: CSAPTGGYEQYF.

This clonotype appeared a few times. The J gene is TRBJ2-7, the V gene TRBV7-9; TRBD1 aligns across 8 bases. CDR3 length: 15 amino acids. The V gene's germline CDR1 is SEHNR and CDR2 FQNEAQ (reference sequence). V lost 1 base to trimming and J lost 3 bases; unmatched junction nucleotides: 5. The CDR3 here is CASSLEGGQDYEQYF. CDR3 bases: TGTGCCAGCAGCTTAGAAGGGGGACAGGACTACGAGCAGTACTTC.

This clonotype came up a few times. The chain links TRBV4-1 to TRBJ2-2; 11 nucleotides line up with TRBD1. Germline trimming cut 1 base from V and 5 bases from J; bases unmatched to any gene: 9. The CDR3 consists of 18 residues. Per germline, CDR1 MGHRA and CDR2 YSYEKL. For the CDR3, the DNA is TGCGCCAGCAGCCAAGTTCTATCGGGACAGGGGGAAACCGGGGAGCTGTTTTTT. It is translated as CASSQVLSGQGETGELFF.

The CDR3 here is CASSQGSGGDYGYTF. CDR3 nucleotides: TGCGCCAGCAGCCAAGGATCAGGGGGTGACTATGGCTACACCTTC. The chain is built from TRBV4-1 and TRBJ1-2; 7 bases match TRBD1. The CDR3 is 15 residues long. V trimming: 1 base; J trimming: 3 bases; junction bases outside the gene matches: 5. The germline V gene has CDR1 MGHRA and CDR2 YSYEKL.